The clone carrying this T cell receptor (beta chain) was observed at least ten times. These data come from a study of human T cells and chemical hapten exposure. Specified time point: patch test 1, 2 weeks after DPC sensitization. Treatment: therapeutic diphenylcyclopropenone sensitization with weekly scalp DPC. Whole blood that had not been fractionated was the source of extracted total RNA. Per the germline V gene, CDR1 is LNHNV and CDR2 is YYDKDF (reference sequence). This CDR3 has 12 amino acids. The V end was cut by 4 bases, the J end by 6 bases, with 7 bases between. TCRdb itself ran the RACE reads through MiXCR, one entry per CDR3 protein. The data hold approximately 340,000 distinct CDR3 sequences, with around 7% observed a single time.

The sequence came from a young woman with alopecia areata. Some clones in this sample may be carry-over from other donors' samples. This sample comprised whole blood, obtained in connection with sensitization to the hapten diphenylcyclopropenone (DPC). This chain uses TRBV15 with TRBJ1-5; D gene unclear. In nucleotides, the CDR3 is TGTGCCACCAGCACCTACGGTCAGCCCCAGCATTTT. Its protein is CATSTYGQPQHF.